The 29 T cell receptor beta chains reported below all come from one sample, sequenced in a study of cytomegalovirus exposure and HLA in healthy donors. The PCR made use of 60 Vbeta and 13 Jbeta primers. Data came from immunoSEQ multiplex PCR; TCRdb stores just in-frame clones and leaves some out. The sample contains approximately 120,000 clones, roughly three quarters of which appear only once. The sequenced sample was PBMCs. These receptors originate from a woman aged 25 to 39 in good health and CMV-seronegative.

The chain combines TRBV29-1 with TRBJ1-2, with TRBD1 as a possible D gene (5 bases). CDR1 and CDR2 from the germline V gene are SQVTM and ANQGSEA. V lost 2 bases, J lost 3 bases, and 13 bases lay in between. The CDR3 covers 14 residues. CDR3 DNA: TGCAGCGTTGAAAGGATAGGGGAGGACTATGGCTACACCTTC. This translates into CSVERIGEDYGYTF.

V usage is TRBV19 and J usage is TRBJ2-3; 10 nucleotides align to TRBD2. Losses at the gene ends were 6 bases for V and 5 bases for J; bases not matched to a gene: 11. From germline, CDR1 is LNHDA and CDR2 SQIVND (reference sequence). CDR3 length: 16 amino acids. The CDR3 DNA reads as TGTGCCAGTAGCCTAGGGAGCGGGAGGGCTTTAGATACGCAGTATTTT. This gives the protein CASSLGSGRALDTQYF. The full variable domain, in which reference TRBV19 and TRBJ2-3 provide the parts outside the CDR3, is DGGITQSPKYLFRKEGQNVTLSCEQNLNHDAMYWYRQDPGQGLRLIYYSQIVNDFQKGDIAEGYSVSREKKESFPLTVTSAQKNPTAFYLCASSLGSGRALDTQYFGPGTRLTVL.

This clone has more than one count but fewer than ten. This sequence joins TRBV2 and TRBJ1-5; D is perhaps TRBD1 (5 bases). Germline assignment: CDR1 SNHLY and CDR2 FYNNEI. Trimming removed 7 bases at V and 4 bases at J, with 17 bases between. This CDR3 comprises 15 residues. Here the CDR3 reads CASTTGAGRNQPQHF. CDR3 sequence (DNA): TGTGCCAGCACCACGGGTGCGGGGCGTAATCAGCCCCAGCATTTT.

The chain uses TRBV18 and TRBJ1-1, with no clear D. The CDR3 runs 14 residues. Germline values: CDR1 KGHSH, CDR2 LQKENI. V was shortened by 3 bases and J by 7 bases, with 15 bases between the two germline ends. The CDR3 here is CASSPGKQRVEAFF. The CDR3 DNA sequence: TGTGCCAGCTCACCGGGTAAACAGAGGGTTGAAGCTTTCTTT.

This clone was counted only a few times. The CDR3 DNA follows: TGTGCTAGTGGTTCATTCACTAGCGGGGGGGCCAATGAGCAGTTCTTC. Its translation: CASGSFTSGGANEQFF. The genes are TRBV12-5 and TRBJ2-1; 13 bases map to TRBD2. Trimming at V came to 4 bases and at J to 6 bases, leaving 6 bases not matched to a gene. The germline CDR1 and CDR2 sequences are LGHNT and FRNRAP. This CDR3 is 16 amino acids long.

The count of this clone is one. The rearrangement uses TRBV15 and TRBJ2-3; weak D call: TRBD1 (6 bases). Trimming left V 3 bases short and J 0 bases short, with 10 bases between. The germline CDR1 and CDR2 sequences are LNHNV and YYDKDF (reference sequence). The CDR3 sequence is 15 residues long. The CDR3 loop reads CATSRGTPSTDTQYF. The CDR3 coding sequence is TGTGCCACCAGCAGGGGGACACCTAGCACAGATACGCAGTATTTT.

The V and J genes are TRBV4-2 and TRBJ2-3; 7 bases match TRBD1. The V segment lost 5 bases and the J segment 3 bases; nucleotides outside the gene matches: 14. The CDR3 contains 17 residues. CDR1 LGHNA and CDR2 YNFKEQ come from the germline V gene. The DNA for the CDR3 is TGTGCCAGCAGCTTACAGGGGATTACGGGGTTAACAGATACGCAGTATTTT. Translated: CASSLQGITGLTDTQYF.

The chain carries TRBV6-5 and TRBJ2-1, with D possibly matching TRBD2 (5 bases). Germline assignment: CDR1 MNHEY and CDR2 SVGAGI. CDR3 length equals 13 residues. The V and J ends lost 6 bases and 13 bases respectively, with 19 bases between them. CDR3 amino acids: CASRKTTGISQFF. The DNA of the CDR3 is TGTGCCAGCAGGAAAACCACCGGGATCAGTCAGTTCTTC.

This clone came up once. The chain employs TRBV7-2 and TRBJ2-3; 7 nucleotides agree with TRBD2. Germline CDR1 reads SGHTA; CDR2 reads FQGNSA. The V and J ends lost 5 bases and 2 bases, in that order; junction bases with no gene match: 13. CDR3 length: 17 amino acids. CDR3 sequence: CASSDFPGLFPTDTQYF. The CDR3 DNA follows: TGTGCCAGCAGCGATTTCCCGGGACTATTTCCCACAGATACGCAGTATTTT.

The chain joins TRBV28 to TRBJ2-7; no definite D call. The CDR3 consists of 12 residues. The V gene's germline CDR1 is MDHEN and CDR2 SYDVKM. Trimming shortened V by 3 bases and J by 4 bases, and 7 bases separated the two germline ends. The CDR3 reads CASSLSEYEQYF. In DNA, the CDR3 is TGTGCCAGCAGTTTGTCGGAGTACGAGCAGTACTTC. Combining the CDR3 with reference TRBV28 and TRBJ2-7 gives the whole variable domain DVKVTQSSRYLVKRTGEKVFLECVQDMDHENMFWYRQDPGLGLRLIYFSYDVKMKEKGDIPEGYSVSREKKERFSLILESASTNQTSMYLCASSLSEYEQYFGPGTRLTVT.

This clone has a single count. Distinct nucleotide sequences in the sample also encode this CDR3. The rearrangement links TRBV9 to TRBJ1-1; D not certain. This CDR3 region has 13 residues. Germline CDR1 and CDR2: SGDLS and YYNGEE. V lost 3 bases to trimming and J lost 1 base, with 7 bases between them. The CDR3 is CASSATGNTEAFF. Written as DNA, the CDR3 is TGTGCCAGCAGCGCCACCGGGAACACTGAAGCTTTCTTT.

The CDR3 nucleotides read TGCGCCAGCAGACCCCCGTTGGGGCGAGAGCAGTTCTTC. It encodes CASRPPLGREQFF. The V gene is TRBV5-1, the J gene TRBJ2-1; maybe TRBD1 (5 bases). Germline CDR1 SGHRS, CDR2 YFSETQ. The CDR3 spans 13 residues. V lost 5 bases, J lost 10 bases, and 16 bases lay in between.

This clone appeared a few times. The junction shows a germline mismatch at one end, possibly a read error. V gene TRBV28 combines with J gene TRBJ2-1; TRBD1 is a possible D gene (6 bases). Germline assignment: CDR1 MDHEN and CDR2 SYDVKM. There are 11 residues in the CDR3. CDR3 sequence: CASSLGRGRIF. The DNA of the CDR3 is TGTGCCAGCAGTTTAGGCAGGGGTAGAATCTTC.

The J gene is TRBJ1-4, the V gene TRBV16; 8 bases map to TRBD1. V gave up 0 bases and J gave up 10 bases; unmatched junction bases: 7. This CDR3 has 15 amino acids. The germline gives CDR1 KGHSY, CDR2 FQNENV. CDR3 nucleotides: TGTGCCAGCAGCCAATCCCCATTACAGGGGGTAAAACTGTTTTTT. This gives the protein CASSQSPLQGVKLFF.

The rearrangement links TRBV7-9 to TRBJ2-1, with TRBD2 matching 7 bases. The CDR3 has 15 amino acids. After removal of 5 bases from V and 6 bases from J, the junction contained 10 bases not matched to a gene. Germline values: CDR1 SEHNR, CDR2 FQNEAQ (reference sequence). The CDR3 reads CASSLGGGGANEQFF. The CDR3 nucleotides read TGTGCCAGCAGCCTCGGCGGGGGAGGGGCCAATGAGCAGTTCTTC.

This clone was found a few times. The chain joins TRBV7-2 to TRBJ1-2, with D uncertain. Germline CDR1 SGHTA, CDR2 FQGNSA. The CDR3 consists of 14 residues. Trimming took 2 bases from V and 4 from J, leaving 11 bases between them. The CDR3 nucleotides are TGTGCCAGCAGCTTATTGGCGGGTCCCTATGGCTACACCTTC. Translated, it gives CASSLLAGPYGYTF.

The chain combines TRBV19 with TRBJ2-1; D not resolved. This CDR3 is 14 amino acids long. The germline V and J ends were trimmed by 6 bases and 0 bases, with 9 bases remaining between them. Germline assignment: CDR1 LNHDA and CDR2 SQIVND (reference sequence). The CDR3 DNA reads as TGTGCCAGTAGCGTCCTTAGCTCCTACAATGAGCAGTTCTTC. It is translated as CASSVLSSYNEQFF.

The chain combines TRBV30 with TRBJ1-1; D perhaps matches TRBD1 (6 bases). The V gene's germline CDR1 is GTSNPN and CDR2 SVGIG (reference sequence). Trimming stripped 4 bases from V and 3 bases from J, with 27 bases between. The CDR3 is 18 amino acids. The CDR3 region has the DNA TGTGCCTGGATCCCTCGACGGACAGCGAATACTCCCTACACTGAAGCTTTCTTT. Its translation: CAWIPRRTANTPYTEAFF.

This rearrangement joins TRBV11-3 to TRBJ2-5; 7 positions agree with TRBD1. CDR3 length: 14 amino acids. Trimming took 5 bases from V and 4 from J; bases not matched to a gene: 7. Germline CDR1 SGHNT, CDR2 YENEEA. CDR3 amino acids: CASSTDRDRETQYF. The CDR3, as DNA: TGTGCCAGCAGCACTGACAGGGATCGAGAGACCCAGTACTTC.

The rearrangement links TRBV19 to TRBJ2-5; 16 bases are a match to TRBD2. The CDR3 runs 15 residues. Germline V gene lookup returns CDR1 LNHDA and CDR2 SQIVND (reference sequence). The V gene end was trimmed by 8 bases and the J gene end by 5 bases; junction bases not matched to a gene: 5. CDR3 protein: CASSGLAGGEETQYF. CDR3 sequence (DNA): TGTGCCAGTTCGGGACTAGCGGGAGGGGAGGAGACCCAGTACTTC.

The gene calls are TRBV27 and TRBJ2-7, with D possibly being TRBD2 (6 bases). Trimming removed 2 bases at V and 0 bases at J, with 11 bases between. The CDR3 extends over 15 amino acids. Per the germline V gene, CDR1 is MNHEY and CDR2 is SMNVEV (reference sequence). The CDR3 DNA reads TGTGCCAGCAGTTTAGGCGGGAACCCCTCCTACGAGCAGTACTTC. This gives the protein CASSLGGNPSYEQYF.

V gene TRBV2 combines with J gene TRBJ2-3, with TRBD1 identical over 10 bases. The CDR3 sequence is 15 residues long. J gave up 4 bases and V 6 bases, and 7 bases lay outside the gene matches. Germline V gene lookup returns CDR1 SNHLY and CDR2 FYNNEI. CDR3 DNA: TGTGCCAGCAGGAGGACAGGGGGAGGGGCAGATACGCAGTATTTT. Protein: CASRRTGGGADTQYF.

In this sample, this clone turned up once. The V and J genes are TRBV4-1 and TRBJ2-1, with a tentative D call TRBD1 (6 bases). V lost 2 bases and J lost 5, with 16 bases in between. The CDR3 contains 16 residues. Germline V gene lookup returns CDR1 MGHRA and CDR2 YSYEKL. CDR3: CASSQLRTDSDNEQFF. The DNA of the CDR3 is TGCGCCAGCAGCCAATTAAGGACAGACTCAGACAATGAGCAGTTCTTC.

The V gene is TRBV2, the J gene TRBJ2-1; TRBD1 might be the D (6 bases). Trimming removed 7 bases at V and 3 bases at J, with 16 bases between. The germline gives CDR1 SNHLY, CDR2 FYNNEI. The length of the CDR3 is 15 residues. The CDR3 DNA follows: TGTGCCAGCATTCCGGGGACACGCCGCTACAATGAGCAGTTCTTC. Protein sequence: CASIPGTRRYNEQFF.

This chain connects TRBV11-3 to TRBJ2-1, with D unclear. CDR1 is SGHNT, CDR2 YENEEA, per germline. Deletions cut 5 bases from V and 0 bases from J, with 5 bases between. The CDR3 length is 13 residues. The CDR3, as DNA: TGTGCCAGCAGCCCTCCCTCCTACAATGAGCAGTTCTTC. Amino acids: CASSPPSYNEQFF.

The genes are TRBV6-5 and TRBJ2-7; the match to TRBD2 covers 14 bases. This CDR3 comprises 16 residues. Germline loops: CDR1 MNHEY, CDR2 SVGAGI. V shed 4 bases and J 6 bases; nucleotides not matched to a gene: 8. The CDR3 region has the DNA TGTGCCAGCAGTTTTTCACCGGGACTAGCGGGAGTCGAGCAGTACTTC. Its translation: CASSFSPGLAGVEQYF.

The CDR3 protein is CASSLGLLQGPAFF. CDR3 sequence (DNA): TGTGCCAGTAGTTTAGGCCTTCTTCAGGGGCCAGCTTTCTTT. The chain recombines TRBV19 with TRBJ1-1, with a tentative D call TRBD1 (6 bases). CDR3 length: 14 amino acids. Germline CDR1 is LNHDA and CDR2 is SQIVND (reference sequence). V lost 5 bases, J lost 10 bases, and 20 bases lay in between. Full variable domain (outside the CDR3, taken from reference TRBV19 and TRBJ1-1): DGGITQSPKYLFRKEGQNVTLSCEQNLNHDAMYWYRQDPGQGLRLIYYSQIVNDFQKGDIAEGYSVSREKKESFPLTVTSAQKNPTAFYLCASSLGLLQGPAFFGQGTRLTVV.

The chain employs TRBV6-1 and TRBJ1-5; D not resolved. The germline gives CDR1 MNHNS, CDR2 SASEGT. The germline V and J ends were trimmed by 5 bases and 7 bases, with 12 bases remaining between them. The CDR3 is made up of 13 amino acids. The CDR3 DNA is TGTGCCAGCAGTTATCGGGAAGGACAGCCCCAGCATTTT. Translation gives CASSYREGQPQHF.

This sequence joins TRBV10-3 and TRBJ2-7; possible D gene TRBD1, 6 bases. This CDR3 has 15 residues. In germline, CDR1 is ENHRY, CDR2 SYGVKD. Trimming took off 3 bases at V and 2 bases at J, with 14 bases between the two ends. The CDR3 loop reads CAISDRGQQAYEQYF. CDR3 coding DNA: TGTGCCATCAGTGATAGAGGACAGCAAGCCTACGAGCAGTACTTC.